Below are 31 T cell receptor beta chains sequenced from a single sample in a study of shared clonotypes between healthy human individuals. Data came from immunoSEQ multiplex PCR; TCRdb stores just in-frame clones and leaves some out. The table records about 2.4 million clones, approximately 94% of them present only once. Sequencing input: naive CD4+ T cells sorted from blood. Indicated subset: CD45RA+ positively selected. These receptors came from a man in his late teens or twenties in good health.

With respect to this clone: At one end, the junction sequence differs from germline, possibly due to a read error. The chain couples TRBV6-5 to TRBJ1-4; D may be TRBD1 (5 bases). Germline V gives CDR1 MNHEY, CDR2 SVGAGI. The CDR3 covers 15 residues. The CDR3 DNA follows: TGTGCCAGCAGTTACTCCGGGACGGTTAATGAAAAACCGTTTTTT. Translation: CASSYSGTVNEKPFF.

The J gene is TRBJ2-5, the V gene TRBV7-2; 11 bases line up with TRBD2. The germline V gene has CDR1 SGHTA and CDR2 FQGNSA. The ends lost 5 bases at V and 4 bases at J; junction bases unmatched: 9. This CDR3 is 16 amino acids long. This chain's CDR3 is CASSSPPLAGVETQYF. CDR3 bases: TGTGCCAGCAGCAGCCCCCCACTAGCGGGAGTAGAGACCCAGTACTTC.

The chain combines TRBV18 with TRBJ2-7; the D gene is possibly TRBD2 (5 bases). This CDR3 is 13 amino acids long. CDR1 and CDR2 from the germline V gene are KGHSH and LQKENI. V gave up 8 bases and J gave up 0 bases, with 11 bases separating them. The CDR3 spells CASAPGSSYEQYF. In DNA, the CDR3 is TGTGCCAGCGCGCCGGGGAGCTCCTACGAGCAGTACTTC.

About this clone itself: The sample holds other DNA sequences that translate to the same CDR3. The chain links TRBV28 to TRBJ1-2; 9 bases match TRBD1. J gave up 2 bases and V 4 bases, and 2 bases lay outside the gene matches. CDR1 is MDHEN, CDR2 SYDVKM, per germline. The CDR3 has 14 amino acids. The CDR3 spells CASSSGQGNYGYTF. The CDR3 region has the DNA TGTGCCAGCAGTTCCGGACAGGGGAACTATGGCTACACCTTC.

This clone showed up just once. The chain is built from TRBV28 and TRBJ1-6; perhaps TRBD1 as D (5 bases). Trimming left V 2 bases short and J 11 bases short, with 10 bases between. Germline-derived CDR1 and CDR2 are MDHEN and SYDVKM. This CDR3 is 13 amino acids long. CDR3 in amino acids: CASSLAGPTPLHF. The CDR3 nucleotides are TGTGCCAGCAGTTTAGCAGGGCCAACACCCCTCCACTTT.

J is TRBJ2-2 and V is TRBV11-2; 8 bases match TRBD1. This CDR3 contains 18 residues. The junction had 7 bases not matched to a gene; V was cut back by 0 bases and J by 1 base. The V gene's germline CDR1 is SGHAT and CDR2 FQNNGV. The CDR3 sequence: CASSLDIIGTGNTGELFF. In nucleotides, the CDR3 is TGTGCCAGCAGCTTAGACATAATTGGGACAGGGAACACCGGGGAGCTGTTTTTT.

The V gene is TRBV5-1, the J gene TRBJ1-1; 8 bases fit TRBD1. The CDR3 is 14 residues long. Germline V gene sequence: CDR1 SGHRS, CDR2 YFSETQ. The V and J ends lost 3 bases and 4 bases, in that order; junction bases with no gene match: 5. The CDR3 nucleotides are TGCGCCAGCAGCTCGGTCGGACAGGGCACTGAAGCTTTCTTT. Residues: CASSSVGQGTEAFF. The full variable domain, rest sourced from reference TRBV5-1 and TRBJ1-1, is KAGVTQTPRYLIKTRGQQVTLSCSPISGHRSVSWYQQTPGQGLQFLFEYFSETQRNKGNFPGRFSGRQFSNSRSEMNVSTLELGDSALYLCASSSVGQGTEAFFGQGTRLTVV.

The chain carries TRBV2 and TRBJ2-6; D gene uncertain. The V gene's germline CDR1 is SNHLY and CDR2 FYNNEI. The CDR3 runs 16 residues. Trimming stripped 4 bases from V and 0 bases from J, with 10 bases between. In nucleotides, the CDR3 is TGTGCCAGCAGTGTAAGTCGTTCCTCTGGGGCCAACGTCCTGACTTTC. It translates to CASSVSRSSGANVLTF.

The chain is built from TRBV28 and TRBJ2-7; D gene uncertain. Germline values: CDR1 MDHEN, CDR2 SYDVKM. The CDR3 has 12 amino acids. The V and J ends lost 4 bases and 4 bases respectively, with 8 bases between them. CDR3 bases: TGTGCCAGCAGTTCTCGAAGATACGAGCAGTACTTC. It is translated as CASSSRRYEQYF.

V is TRBV5-1 and J is TRBJ2-3, with 9 positions matching TRBD2. Germline CDR1 is SGHRS and CDR2 is YFSETQ. J gave up 0 bases and V 6 bases, and 5 bases lay outside the gene matches. The length of the CDR3 is 15 residues. The DNA for the CDR3 is TGCGCCAGCAACTTAGCGGGGGAAAGCACAGATACGCAGTATTTT. It encodes CASNLAGESTDTQYF.

This clone showed up just once. The chain uses TRBV27 and TRBJ1-5, with 8 bases matching TRBD1. With V trimmed by 5 bases and J by 2 bases, 8 bases remained unmatched. Looked up from germline, CDR1 is MNHEY and CDR2 is SMNVEV (reference sequence). This CDR3 contains 16 residues. The CDR3 loop is CASSHTGGWGNQPQHF. In nucleotides, the CDR3 is TGTGCCAGCAGTCACACAGGGGGATGGGGCAATCAGCCCCAGCATTTT.

To note about this clone: Other nucleotide sequences in the sample specify the same CDR3. The chain links TRBV6-6 to TRBJ1-2; D not certain. This CDR3 is built from 12 residues. CDR1 is MNHNY, CDR2 SVGAGI, per germline (reference sequence). V gave up 6 bases and J gave up 2 bases, with 7 bases separating them. The CDR3, as DNA: TGTGCCAGCAGAGACGGAAACTATGGCTACACCTTC. This sequence encodes CASRDGNYGYTF.

V usage is TRBV5-1 and J usage is TRBJ2-7; D call uncertain. Trimming removed 3 bases at V and 3 bases at J, with 13 bases between. CDR3 size: 14 residues. Germline CDR1 and CDR2: SGHRS and YFSETQ. The CDR3: CASSSVGRNYEQYF. The CDR3 region has the DNA TGCGCCAGCAGCTCCGTCGGCAGAAACTACGAGCAGTACTTC.

The chain joins TRBV6-6 to TRBJ1-2, with TRBD1 identical over 11 bases. CDR3 length equals 14 residues. V was pared by 8 bases and J by 4 bases, with 6 bases of the junction left unmatched. CDR1 and CDR2 (germline): MNHNY, SVGAGI (reference sequence). For the CDR3, the DNA is TGTGCCAGCTTTTCCGGGACAGGGGGCTATGGCTACACCTTC. Translation: CASFSGTGGYGYTF.

This clone was found a few times. The sample has other DNA sequences that encode this CDR3 too. V gene TRBV9 combines with J gene TRBJ2-5; no definite D call. The CDR3 contains 13 residues. Trimming took off 0 bases at V and 2 bases at J, with 5 bases between the two ends. Germline lookup yields CDR1 SGDLS and CDR2 YYNGEE. Here the CDR3 reads CASSVGQQETQYF. CDR3 in DNA: TGTGCCAGCAGCGTAGGTCAGCAAGAGACCCAGTACTTC. The variable domain in full, with the rest retrieved from reference TRBV9 and TRBJ2-5, is DSGVTQTPKHLITATGQRVTLRCSPRSGDLSVYWYQQSLDQGLQFLIQYYNGEERAKGNILERFSAQQFPDLHSELNLSSLELGDSALYFCASSVGQQETQYFGPGTRLLVL.

The chain is built from TRBV27 and TRBJ2-7, with 10 nucleotides matching TRBD2. This CDR3 comprises 18 residues. J was trimmed by 0 bases and V by 2 bases; bases with no gene match: 10. Germline loops: CDR1 MNHEY, CDR2 SMNVEV (reference sequence). In DNA form, the CDR3 reads TGTGCCAGCAGTTTAAGAAGCGGGGGGGCTTCAAGCTCCTACGAGCAGTACTTC. Its protein product is CASSLRSGGASSSYEQYF.

On this clone itself: Other DNA sequences in the sample encode the same CDR3. This chain links TRBV5-1 with TRBJ2-7, with D perhaps TRBD2 (7 bases). V was cut by 0 bases and J by 4 bases, with 11 bases left in between. Germline V lookup: CDR1 SGHRS, CDR2 YFSETQ. The CDR3 totals 14 residues. This chain's CDR3 is CASSLEAGTYEQYF. CDR3 nucleotide sequence: TGCGCCAGCAGCTTGGAAGCGGGGACATACGAGCAGTACTTC.

This clone was seen a single time. The chain has TRBV19 and TRBJ1-2, with TRBD1 identical over 11 bases. Trimming took 5 bases from V and 5 from J; bases not matched to a gene: 7. CDR1 is LNHDA, CDR2 SQIVND, per germline (reference sequence). There are 15 residues in the CDR3. In DNA, the CDR3 is TGTGCCAGTAGTGTACCGGGACAGGGGGTGTATGGCTACACCTTC. Residues: CASSVPGQGVYGYTF.

V gene TRBV5-6 combines with J gene TRBJ2-5, with a weak D call TRBD1 (6 bases). The germline V gene encodes CDR1 SGHDT and CDR2 YYEEEE. V gave up 1 base and J gave up 2 bases, with 15 bases separating them. This CDR3 comprises 16 residues. CDR3 in DNA: TGTGCCAGCAGCTTGTGGGGGCACGTCTCTCAAGAGACCCAGTACTTC. Translated: CASSLWGHVSQETQYF.

J is TRBJ2-3 and V is TRBV7-2; 7 nucleotides match TRBD2. The CDR3 totals 17 residues. CDR1 and CDR2 (germline): SGHTA, FQGNSA. Trimming at V came to 4 bases and at J to 0 bases, leaving 10 bases not matched to a gene. The CDR3 coding sequence is TGTGCCAGCAGCTCTCGGGCTCTAGCGGCTAGCACAGATACGCAGTATTTT. Its protein product is CASSSRALAASTDTQYF.

The chain joins TRBV10-3 to TRBJ2-1; 9 bases are shared with TRBD1. The CDR3 length is 14 residues. After removal of 10 bases from V and 8 bases from J, the junction contained 12 bases not matched to a gene. Per germline, CDR1 ENHRY and CDR2 SYGVKD. CDR3 loop: CASAFRWDRDEQFF. The CDR3 nucleotides read TGTGCCAGCGCTTTTAGATGGGACAGGGATGAGCAGTTCTTC.

The rearrangement uses TRBV27 and TRBJ1-6; D call uncertain. Germline-derived CDR1 and CDR2 are MNHEY and SMNVEV (reference sequence). The CDR3 is 15 amino acids. V was trimmed by 0 bases and J by 5 bases, leaving 8 bases between them. In nucleotides, the CDR3 is TGTGCCAGCAGTTTATCTGAAGGGAATAATTCACCCCTCCACTTT. Translating gives CASSLSEGNNSPLHF.

This clone came up once. The V call is TRBV5-1, the J call TRBJ2-5; no reliable D call. This CDR3 contains 14 residues. Germline V gene sequence: CDR1 SGHRS, CDR2 YFSETQ. The germline V and J ends were trimmed by 0 bases and 2 bases, with 8 bases remaining between them. CDR3: CASSLVSRQETQYF. In DNA form, the CDR3 reads TGCGCCAGCAGCTTGGTTTCTCGACAAGAGACCCAGTACTTC.

DNA of the CDR3: TGTGCCAGCAGCCCATTGAGGGCAAGAGGCGCAACTAATGAAAAACTGTTTTTT. Protein: CASSPLRARGATNEKLFF. The rearrangement uses TRBV7-9 and TRBJ1-4; D is ambiguous. The CDR3 consists of 18 residues. CDR1 SEHNR and CDR2 FQNEAQ come from the germline V gene (reference sequence). V shed 5 bases and J shed 0 bases, with 19 bases lying between them.

The chain employs TRBV29-1 and TRBJ2-1; no clear D. Trimming took 3 bases from V and 7 from J, leaving 7 bases between them. Germline loops: CDR1 SQVTM, CDR2 ANQGSEA. This CDR3 contains 11 residues. This CDR3 reads CSVEARNEQFF. CDR3 bases: TGCAGCGTTGAGGCGAGAAATGAGCAGTTCTTC.

The gene calls are TRBV7-8 and TRBJ1-1; D remains ambiguous. CDR3 size: 13 residues. The V gene's germline CDR1 is SGHVS and CDR2 FQNEAQ. The germline V and J ends were trimmed by 5 bases and 0 bases, with 7 bases remaining between them. CDR3 protein: CASSATVNTEAFF. CDR3 nucleotides: TGTGCCAGCAGCGCTACAGTGAACACTGAAGCTTTCTTT.

The rearrangement joins TRBV10-3 to TRBJ1-1; the D gene is possibly TRBD1 (6 bases). Trimming left V 5 bases short and J 6 bases short, with 22 bases between. Germline assignment: CDR1 ENHRY and CDR2 SYGVKD. The CDR3 runs to 16 residues. CDR3 sequence reads: CAISSQGGPVLAEAFF. The CDR3 bases are TGTGCCATCAGTTCACAGGGAGGACCGGTCCTAGCTGAAGCTTTCTTT.

The V and J genes are TRBV5-1 and TRBJ2-4; TRBD1 matches at 8 bases. CDR3 length: 14 amino acids. V lost 4 bases to trimming and J lost 7 bases; unmatched junction nucleotides: 7. CDR1 is SGHRS and CDR2 is YFSETQ in the germline V gene. The CDR3 spells CASSPRTGRNIQYF. Here the CDR3 DNA reads TGCGCCAGCAGCCCCAGGACAGGGAGGAACATTCAGTACTTC.

About this clone: Other DNA sequences in this specimen translate into the identical CDR3. The chain carries TRBV2 and TRBJ2-7; the match to TRBD1 covers 8 bases. V shed 7 bases and J 0 bases; nucleotides not matched to a gene: 5. Per germline, CDR1 SNHLY and CDR2 FYNNEI. The CDR3 runs 14 residues. CDR3 in amino acids: CASTQDRASYEQYF. CDR3 in DNA: TGTGCCAGCACCCAGGACAGGGCCTCCTACGAGCAGTACTTC.

CDR3 sequence reads: CASDLGTGRANYGYTF. DNA of the CDR3: TGTGCCAGCGATCTCGGGACAGGGAGGGCAAACTATGGCTACACCTTC. The chain is built from TRBV5-6 and TRBJ1-2; 9 nucleotides align to TRBD1. The CDR3 loop spans 16 amino acids. Germline V gives CDR1 SGHDT, CDR2 YYEEEE. V lost 7 bases and J lost 2; bases outside the gene matches: 12.

V gene TRBV10-3 combines with J gene TRBJ2-6, with D possibly matching TRBD2 (7 bases). CDR3 length equals 16 residues. CDR1 and CDR2 from the germline V gene are ENHRY and SYGVKD. The V gene lost 4 bases and the J gene lost 2 bases, with 12 bases spanning the gap. The CDR3 nucleotides read TGTGCCATCAGTGGGGAGGGGGAGGCTGGGGCCAACGTCCTGACTTTC. It translates to CAISGEGEAGANVLTF.